This TCR beta chain originates from a study of regulatory T cells in long-lasting Graves disease (dated by TCRdb to the early 2020s). Notes on the research overall: Newly diagnosed Graves' disease patients had taken antithyroid drugs for less than 3 months. A total of some 33 samples were covered by TCR sequencing, comprising approximately 13 persistent and approximately 20 newly diagnosed Graves' disease patients. The study was conducted in China and was registered as a clinical trial. Persistent Graves' disease patients were compared with newly diagnosed Graves' disease patients by peripheral blood TCR sequencing and RNA sequencing.

This clonotype was recorded many times. The antigen it binds to is not known. Base qualities were left out, and no much larger clone turns up one base away. Receptor amplification or capture employed multiplex PCR. Sequencing was performed on an Illumina HiSeq 4000. iRepertoire HTBI primers and Arm-PCR amplification of CDR3 regions were used to construct TCR beta libraries. Before sequencing, the PCR products underwent gel purification. In the original analysis: Gene usage analysis of CDR3 amino acid clonotypes used the approximately 62 TRBV and 12 to 15 TRBJ segments found across samples. COPE and FqMerger were used to merge filtered high-quality paired reads into contigs. BLAST was used to align contigs to the IMGT TRBV, TRBD and TRBJ reference genes, and CDR3 was defined following IMGT. Highly expanded clones were defined as clonotypes with a frequency above 0.1%. Repertoire diversity was measured by Shannon entropy, and V-J evenness by the Gini coefficient. Clonotypes shared by more than one individual were considered public. Using fastp at Q25 and MiXCR, TCRdb reprocessed the public reads and kept productive beta chains. Rows merge per CDR3 protein into single entries with the most common DNA and genes. Clone size and V and J calls follow TCRdb, not the original study. The sample includes roughly 260,000 distinct CDR3 sequences, with approximately 20% observed a single time. Roughly 15% of the sample goes to the ten largest clones.

From cysteine to phenylalanine, the CDR3 is 15 amino acids long. Just CDR3 DNA is preserved here, 45 bases in frame from base 1. Relative to germline, V is missing 1 base and J is missing 5 bases, with 4 bases of the junction outside any gene match. Sequences SGDLS (CDR1) and YYNGEE (CDR2) are obtained from the germline V gene. Overall study results and their limits: Compared with newly diagnosed patients, persistent Graves' disease patients had lower TCR Shannon entropy and fewer highly expanded clones, which suggests clonal expansion. Sequencing and analysis were restricted to the TCR beta chain. Patients with persistent disease shared more public clonotypes (around 2,500) than newly diagnosed patients did (966). Persistent disease showed preferential use of TRBV28, TRBJ1-2 and TRBJ2-5, whereas newly diagnosed disease favored TRBV20-1 and TRBJ2-1. Peripheral blood alone was examined, since thyroid tissue, which constituted the primary lesion, could not be accessed. The authors noted that the small sample size was a limitation that may lower accuracy.

Sample time point, as interpreted from the label and publication: newly diagnosed GD, antithyroid drugs for less than 3 months. RNA was extracted from PBMCs in TRIzol for both TCR sequencing and RNA sequencing. The diagnosis of Graves' disease followed American Thyroid Association guidelines. Patients for the study were recruited at an endocrinology department in Xi'an, China. Each patient gave approximately 10 milliliters of peripheral blood, collected in an EDTA anticoagulant tube. Ficoll Paque Plus density gradient separation was used to isolate PBMCs, and no further T cell sorting was performed. RNA quality was checked with an Agilent 2100 Bioanalyzer and agarose gel, and concentration with a NanoDrop 2000. These data were also filed under a second study, of T cells in Graves' hyperthyroidism and ophthalmopathy. As that second paper reports: Graves' hyperthyroidism was defined as stable when no progression to ophthalmopathy occurred over 18 months of follow-up. Hyperthyroidism patients were newly diagnosed, with disease duration under 2 months, and aged 18 to 65 years. The study excluded patients with uncontrolled infections, other autoimmune diseases, pregnancy or lactation. Diagnoses relied on clinical symptoms, serum thyroxine and TRAb, thyroid ultrasound and orbital computed tomography. The TCR CDR3 was subjected to a first round of RT-PCR using the HTBI primer set and the Qiagen OneStep RT-PCR kit. Most expanded thyroid clonotypes (frequency above 0.001) were also found in blood, which suggests that blood repertoires may mirror thyroid immune responses. Ophthalmopathy was separated from stable hyperthyroidism by a 13 V-J signature model, with over 85% sensitivity and approximately 81% specificity obtained in cross-validation and 80%/75% obtained in testing. In validation, progression to ophthalmopathy was predicted by the model with 65% to 71% sensitivity and 72.22% specificity, a median of around 5.9 months before onset. To identify distinguishing TCR V-J signatures, a discovery cohort of about 100 patients was used, comprising roughly 45 with Graves' ophthalmopathy and under 60 with stable Graves' hyperthyroidism. An independent validation cohort of 18 to 20 hyperthyroidism patients and roughly 16 patients who later progressed to ophthalmopathy tested prospective prediction of ophthalmopathy. The approximately 100 discovery patients were randomly divided into training and test sets at a 7:3 ratio. In roughly six Graves' hyperthyroidism patients, the study also compared T-cell repertoires from thyroid tissue with T-cell repertoires from blood. Following sampling, methimazole starting at 30 mg daily was given to hyperthyroidism patients, and high-dose intravenous methylprednisolone was given to ophthalmopathy patients. Libraries were constructed in a second round of multiplex PCR, after which size selection and purification were carried out. Sequencing of the libraries was done on an Illumina HiSeq2000 using paired-end 100 bp reads. SOAPnuke was used to process the raw data, throwing out any read that contained adapters or uncalled bases, had a mean Phred below 15, or lacked an exact constant-primer or identifier match. COPE v1.2.5 was used to merge the high-quality paired reads, and each unique nucleotide sequence was defined as a clonotype. MiTCR v1.1 was used to align the clonotypes against IMGT TRBV, TRBD and TRBJ reference segments. The analysis included only V-J combinations with a frequency above 0.0001, which together covered 98% to 99.2% of the repertoires. A TCS score was defined as the ratio between F50 (clonal expansion) and ExV (chaos), using BLOSUM62-based TCRdist between CDR3 peptides within each V-J. Welch's t-statistics and random forest reduced 514 V-J features to 10 to 15, which were used in a naive Bayes classifier (R e1071). Sample size was not statistically predetermined, and investigators were not blinded to group allocation. The paper reports TCR Vbeta CDR3 sequencing of some 140 peripheral blood samples: under 45 ophthalmopathy, under 80 hyperthyroidism and roughly 17 progressor patients.

The sequencing here drew on peripheral blood mononuclear cells (PBMCs), taken at new diagnosis, from a patient treated with antithyroid drugs. The chain employs TRBV9 and TRBJ2-3; TRBD2 lines up with 10 middle nucleotides. The clonotype comes from a woman aged 30 to 39 with Graves disease. Donor details come from another sample of the same person, matched by shared clones. The CDR3 region: CASSVSGGALDTQYF. DNA sequence: TGTGCCAGCAGCGTAAGCGGGGGGGCCTTAGATACGCAGTATTTT. Joined to the reference TRBV9 and TRBJ2-3 proteins, this CDR3 gives the full variable domain: DSGVTQTPKHLITATGQRVTLRCSPRSGDLSVYWYQQSLDQGLQFLIQYYNGEERAKGNILERFSAQQFPDLHSELNLSSLELGDSALYFCASSVSGGALDTQYFGPGTRLTVL.